This T cell receptor beta chain emerged from a study of CD8 T cells in ankylosing spondylitis. Overall study results and limits: A motif of eight highly homologous TCR beta variants was seen as apparently characteristic of ankylosing spondylitis blood.

TCRdb reprocessed the 5' RACE reads via MiXCR and lists one record per CDR3 protein. The table has more than 500,000 distinct CDR3 sequences, under 5.5% seen once. This clonotype was counted only a few times. The antigen is unknown. Source material: blood, either unsorted or a sorted T cell fraction (not recorded which). This TCR came from a male donor with ankylosing spondylitis.

In DNA, the CDR3 is TGTGCCAGCAGCCTTCGGGATGCGGGGGGGCGGTACAATGAGCAGTTCTTC. Its protein is CASSLRDAGGRYNEQFF. The genes are TRBV3-1 and TRBJ2-1; TRBD2 aligns across 9 bases. V lost 4 bases, J lost 4 bases, and 11 bases stayed unmatched. CDR3 length: 17 amino acids. From germline, CDR1 is LGHDT and CDR2 YNNKEL (reference sequence).